These 4 T cell receptor beta chains share one sample of origin, sequenced in a study of T cells in Graves' hyperthyroidism and ophthalmopathy. RNA transcripts were the template for amplifying TCR beta CDR3 regions. A first-round RT-PCR of the TCR CDR3 used the HTBI primer set. TCRdb passed the multiplex PCR reads through MiXCR, listing each CDR3 protein once. The table includes over 650,000 distinct CDR3 sequences, around 17% detected once. Sequences were obtained from blood. The receptors were gathered from a man younger than 35 with Graves' hyperthyroidism.

The rearrangement uses TRBV18 and TRBJ2-7, with a possible D match to TRBD2 (6 bases). Deletions cut 5 bases from V and 4 bases from J, with 15 bases between. The CDR3 contains 14 residues. Germline V gene sequence: CDR1 KGHSH, CDR2 LQKENI. CDR3 nucleotides: TGTGCCAGCTCAGATAGTCAGGCGGGGTACGAGCAGTACTTC. Its translation: CASSDSQAGYEQYF.

V is TRBV14 and J is TRBJ2-3; perhaps TRBD1 as D (6 bases). The germline V gene has CDR1 SGHDN and CDR2 FVKESK. V lost 1 base to trimming and J lost 0 bases, with 11 bases between them. The CDR3 extends over 16 amino acids. The CDR3 nucleotides read TGTGCCAGCAGCCAAGTGCGACAGGCTAGCACAGATACGCAGTATTTT. Encoded protein: CASSQVRQASTDTQYF.

With regard to this clonotype: An end of the junction does not agree with germline; a read error may underlie this. The V and J genes are TRBV27 and TRBJ2-7; TRBD1 is a possible D gene (6 bases). The CDR3 consists of 12 residues. The germline gives CDR1 MNHEY, CDR2 SMNVEV (reference sequence). The CDR3 reads CASGQTSHEQYF. The CDR3 DNA is TGTGCCAGCGGACAGACCTCCCACGAGCAGTACTTC.

This clonotype was found many times. The chain carries TRBV30 and TRBJ2-1, with 10 bases that match TRBD2. CDR3 length: 16 residues. From germline, CDR1 is GTSNPN and CDR2 SVGIG (reference sequence). Trimming cost V 0 bases and J 9 bases; bases outside gene matches: 11. CDR3 sequence: CAWSVPSGRAKGEQFF. CDR3 nucleotide sequence: TGTGCCTGGAGTGTACCGAGCGGGAGGGCAAAGGGTGAGCAGTTCTTC. The whole variable domain, remainder taken from reference TRBV30 and TRBJ2-1, is SQTIHQWPATLVQPVGSPLSLECTVEGTSNPNLYWYRQAAGRGLQLLFYSVGIGQISSEVPQNLSASRPQDRQFILSSKKLLLSDSGFYLCAWSVPSGRAKGEQFFGPGTRLTVL.